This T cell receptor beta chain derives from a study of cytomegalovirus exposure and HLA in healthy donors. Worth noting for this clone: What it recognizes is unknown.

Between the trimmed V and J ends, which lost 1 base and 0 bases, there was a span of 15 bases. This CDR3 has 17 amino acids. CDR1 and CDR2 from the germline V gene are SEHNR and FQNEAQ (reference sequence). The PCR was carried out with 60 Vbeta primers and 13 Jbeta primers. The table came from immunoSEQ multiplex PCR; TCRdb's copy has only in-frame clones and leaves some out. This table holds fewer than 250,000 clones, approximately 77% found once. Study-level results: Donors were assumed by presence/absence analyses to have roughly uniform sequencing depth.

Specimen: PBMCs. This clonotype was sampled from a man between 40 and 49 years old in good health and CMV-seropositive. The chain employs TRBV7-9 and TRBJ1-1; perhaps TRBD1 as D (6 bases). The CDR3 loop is CASSLVPGDRLNTEAFF. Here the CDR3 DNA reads TGTGCCAGCAGCTTAGTGCCAGGGGATCGTCTGAACACTGAAGCTTTCTTT. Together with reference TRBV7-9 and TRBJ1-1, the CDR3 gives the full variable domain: DTGVSQNPRHKITKRGQNVTFRCDPISEHNRLYWYRQTLGQGPEFLTYFQNEAQLEKSRLLSDRFSAERPKGSFSTLEIQRTEQGDSAMYLCASSLVPGDRLNTEAFFGQGTRLTVV.